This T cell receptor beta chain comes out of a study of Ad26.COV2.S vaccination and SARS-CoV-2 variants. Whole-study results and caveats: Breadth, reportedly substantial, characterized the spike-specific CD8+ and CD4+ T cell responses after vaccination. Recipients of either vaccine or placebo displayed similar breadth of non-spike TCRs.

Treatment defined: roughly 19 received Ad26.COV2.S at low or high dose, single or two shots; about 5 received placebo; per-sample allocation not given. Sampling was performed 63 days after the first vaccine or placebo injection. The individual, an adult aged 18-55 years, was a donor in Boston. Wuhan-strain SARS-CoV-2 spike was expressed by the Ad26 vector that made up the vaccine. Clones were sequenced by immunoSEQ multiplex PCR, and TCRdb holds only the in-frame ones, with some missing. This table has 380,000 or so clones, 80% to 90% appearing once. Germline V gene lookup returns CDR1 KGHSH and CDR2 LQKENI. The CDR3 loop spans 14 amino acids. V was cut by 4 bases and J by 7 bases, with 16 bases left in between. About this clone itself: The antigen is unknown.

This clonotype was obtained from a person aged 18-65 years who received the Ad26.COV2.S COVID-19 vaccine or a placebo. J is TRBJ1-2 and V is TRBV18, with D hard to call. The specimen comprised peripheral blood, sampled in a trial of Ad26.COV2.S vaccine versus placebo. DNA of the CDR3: TGTGCCAGCTCACAATCGGACCGAAGCGGTGGCTACACCTTC. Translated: CASSQSDRSGGYTF.